Below are 32 T cell receptor beta chains sequenced from a single sample in a study of prognosis after radiotherapy for stage I lung cancer. Template was genomic DNA; TCR beta CDR3 amplified in two multiplex PCR rounds. The use of primers specific to each TRBV and TRBJ gene characterized first-round PCR. TCRdb redid the calling of the multiplex PCR reads with MiXCR, one entry per CDR3 protein. The sample has roughly 14,000 distinct CDR3 sequences, roughly 29% seen once. Sequences were derived from PBMCs, sampled before or after stereotactic body radiation therapy (not recorded which). These receptors originate from a donor aged 50 or older with non-small cell lung cancer.

This clonotype was found many times. The chain is built from TRBV20-1 and TRBJ2-1; D perhaps matches TRBD2 (5 bases). The CDR3 spans 15 residues. V was shortened by 0 bases and J by 0 bases, with 9 bases between the two germline ends. Germline lookup yields CDR1 DFQATT and CDR2 SNEGSKA (reference sequence). CDR3 DNA sequence: TGCAGTGCTAGAGAGGACTCCAGCTCCTACAATGAGCAGTTCTTC. Translated: CSAREDSSSYNEQFF.

Worth noting for this clonotype: A far larger clone is off by one base, so a read error is likely. CDR3 nucleotides: TGTGCCAGCAGTCTCGGGGCGGGGATCTACACCGGGGAGCTGTTTTTT. It specifies CASSLGAGIYTGELFF. The chain couples TRBV6-8 to TRBJ2-2; perhaps TRBD2 as D (6 bases). CDR1 is MNHGY, CDR2 SAAAGT, per germline. With 5 bases removed from V and 3 bases from J, the gap between germline ends came to 16 bases. The CDR3 loop spans 16 amino acids.

This clonotype is deemed medium-sized (0.01 to 0.1%). The chain is built from TRBV24-1 and TRBJ2-1; TRBD1 matches at 9 bases. Germline V gene lookup returns CDR1 KGHDR and CDR2 SFDVKD. The CDR3 loop spans 16 amino acids. V lost 4 bases and J lost 4; bases outside the gene matches: 7. The CDR3 loop is CATSDSGQGRYNEQFF. As DNA, the CDR3 is TGTGCCACCAGTGACAGCGGACAGGGGAGGTACAATGAGCAGTTCTTC.

The chain employs TRBV6-1 and TRBJ1-3; perhaps TRBD1 as D (6 bases). CDR1 and CDR2 from the germline V gene are MNHNS and SASEGT. With 7 bases removed from V and 6 bases from J, the gap between germline ends came to 16 bases. The CDR3 spans 14 residues. The CDR3 DNA sequence: TGTGCCAGCATCCCTACAGGGCCTGCAAACACCATATATTTT. Residues: CASIPTGPANTIYF.

On this clonotype itself: At one of its ends the junction is not consistent with the germline gene, which may arise from a read error. The chain employs TRBV6-4 and TRBJ1-2, with D hard to call. CDR1 is MRHNA and CDR2 is SNTAGT in the germline V gene. The CDR3 covers 12 residues. CDR3 protein: CGSSAERVGYTF. The DNA for the CDR3 is TGTGGCAGCAGCGCCGAAAGGGTCGGCTACACCTTC.

The chain uses TRBV27 and TRBJ2-2; a weak D match, TRBD2 (5 bases). Trimming cost V 8 bases and J 7 bases, with 17 bases left between them. Germline V CDR1 and CDR2: MNHEY, SMNVEV (reference sequence). CDR3 length: 14 amino acids. As DNA, the CDR3 is TGTGCCAGCGCCCCAGCCTACGAGGGCGGGGAGCTGTTTTTT. Amino acids: CASAPAYEGGELFF.

Within the sample, this clonotype is medium-sized (0.01 to 0.1%). This chain connects TRBV27 to TRBJ2-1; TRBD2 matches 9 bases. The CDR3 runs 16 residues. Germline CDR1 and CDR2: MNHEY and SMNVEV (reference sequence). V lost 5 bases, J lost 6 bases, and 11 bases stayed unmatched. The CDR3 DNA reads TGTGCCAGCAGTAGCTTTGCGGGAGGGCCCCGCAATGAGCAGTTCTTC. Amino acids: CASSSFAGGPRNEQFF.

This clonotype was counted ten times or more. This chain joins TRBV24-1 and TRBJ2-5; 12 bases are a match to TRBD1. This CDR3 region has 15 residues. V lost 3 bases to trimming and J lost 5 bases; unmatched junction nucleotides: 3. CDR1 KGHDR and CDR2 SFDVKD come from the germline V gene. DNA for the CDR3: TGTGCCACCAGTGATCGGGACAGGGGGCCGGAGACCCAGTACTTC. Translating gives CATSDRDRGPETQYF.

This clonotype was counted ten times or more. CDR3 loop: CASSPPGVGETQYF. CDR3 DNA sequence: TGTGCCAGCTCACCACCAGGCGTGGGGGAGACCCAGTACTTC. This rearrangement joins TRBV18 to TRBJ2-5; D ambiguous. The CDR3 extends over 14 amino acids. Germline assignment: CDR1 KGHSH and CDR2 LQKENI. Trimming took 0 bases from V and 5 from J, leaving 10 bases between them. The complete variable domain, with remaining parts taken from reference TRBV18 and TRBJ2-5, reads NAGVMQNPRHLVRRRGQEARLRCSPMKGHSHVYWYRQLPEEGLKFMVYLQKENIIDESGMPKERFSAEFPKEGPSILRIQQVVRGDSAAYFCASSPPGVGETQYFGPGTRLLVL.

This clonotype was detected once. A far larger clone is just one base off, so this is likely a read error. V is TRBV27 and J is TRBJ2-7; 8 bases are shared with TRBD1. The CDR3 is 14 residues long. Per germline, CDR1 MNHEY and CDR2 SMNVEV (reference sequence). V shed 5 bases, J shed 3 bases, and the junction held 6 bases outside the gene matches. The CDR3 coding sequence is TGTGCCAGCAGTGACAGGGGTTCCTACTACGAGCAGTACTTC. Residues: CASSDRGSYYEQYF.

This clonotype was detected ten times or more. The chain joins TRBV7-2 to TRBJ1-1; tentative D call: TRBD1 (6 bases). The V and J ends lost 1 base and 5 bases respectively, with 11 bases between them. Per the germline V gene, CDR1 is SGHTA and CDR2 is FQGNSA. The CDR3 has 14 residues. CDR3 bases: TGTGCCAGCAGCTTAGTGGGGGGCCAAACTGAAGCTTTCTTT. It translates to CASSLVGGQTEAFF.

This clonotype was seen at least ten times. The chain uses TRBV2 and TRBJ1-4; D unclear. The germline gives CDR1 SNHLY, CDR2 FYNNEI. Trimming left V 1 base short and J 8 bases short, with 14 bases between. The CDR3 length is 15 residues. The CDR3 sequence: CASSEGSNLREKLFF. Here the CDR3 DNA reads TGTGCCAGCAGTGAAGGATCTAACTTGCGGGAAAAACTGTTTTTT.

This clonotype came up many times. The rearrangement uses TRBV30 and TRBJ2-7; perhaps TRBD2 as D (5 bases). V was shortened by 3 bases and J by 1 base, with 7 bases between the two germline ends. The germline V gene encodes CDR1 GTSNPN and CDR2 SVGIG (reference sequence). The CDR3 has 12 amino acids. CDR3 sequence: CAWRGRSYEQYF. The CDR3 DNA reads TGTGCCTGGAGAGGGAGATCCTACGAGCAGTACTTC.

On this clonotype: Germline is not matched at one junction end, which may reflect a read error. V usage is TRBV5-6 and J usage is TRBJ2-1; a possible D gene is TRBD1 (5 bases). CDR1 SGHDT and CDR2 YYEEEE come from the germline V gene. This CDR3 has 15 amino acids. CDR3 in amino acids: CASSSKPGSYNEQFF. Here the CDR3 DNA reads TGTGCAAGCAGCTCAAAACCAGGGTCCTACAATGAGCAGTTCTTC.

This clonotype is termed medium-sized. V is TRBV6-2 or TRBV6-3 and J is TRBJ2-5; 9 nucleotides agree with TRBD1. CDR3 length: 15 amino acids. Per germline, CDR1 MNHEY and CDR2 SVGEGT. Trimming cost V 6 bases and J 5 bases; bases outside gene matches: 10. CDR3: CASSRDREKGETQYF. CDR3 nucleotide sequence: TGTGCCAGCAGCCGGGACAGGGAGAAAGGGGAGACCCAGTACTTC.

The chain is built from TRBV28 and TRBJ1-2; D uncertain. V lost 1 base and J lost 1, with 16 bases in between. The CDR3 consists of 17 residues. Germline CDR1 reads MDHEN; CDR2 reads SYDVKM. The CDR3 spells CASSLYSIREGNYGYTF. Here the CDR3 DNA reads TGTGCCAGCAGTTTATACTCTATTCGGGAAGGTAACTATGGCTACACCTTC.

Details on this clonotype: This probably arose from a read error, given a far larger clone one base away. The chain links TRBV6-6 to TRBJ2-1; 9 bases agree with TRBD2. The CDR3 loop spans 17 amino acids. Germline CDR1 is MNHNY and CDR2 is SVGAGI (reference sequence). V dropped 1 base and J dropped 3; count of bases not matched to a gene: 7. The CDR3 DNA reads TGTGCCAGCAGTTACTGCGCTCCTAGCGGGGTCTACAATGAGCAGTTCTTC. Its translation: CASSYCAPSGVYNEQFF.

The table lists this clonotype with many counts. This may be a read error: a much more frequent sequence differs by one nucleotide. The chain couples TRBV6-2 or TRBV6-3 to TRBJ2-7, with D maybe TRBD2 (6 bases). CDR1 is MNHEY, CDR2 SVGEGT, per germline. CDR3 length equals 15 residues. Trimming left V 7 bases short and J 1 base short, with 17 bases between. The DNA for the CDR3 is TGTGCCAGCAATCCGGGACGGGGGTTTTCCTACGAGCAGTACTTC. Translation gives CASNPGRGFSYEQYF.

This clonotype is termed medium-sized. The chain uses TRBV28 and TRBJ1-2; D gene unclear. The CDR3 loop spans 12 amino acids. Germline V gene lookup returns CDR1 MDHEN and CDR2 SYDVKM. Trimming took off 7 bases at V and 3 bases at J, with 9 bases between the two ends. CDR3 DNA: TGTGCCAGCAAAACCCTTTACTATGGCTACACCTTC. Its translation is CASKTLYYGYTF.

This clonotype is labeled medium-sized. The rearrangement uses TRBV10-3 and TRBJ1-6; D is unresolved. Trimming stripped 10 bases from V and 9 bases from J, with 16 bases between. The V gene's germline CDR1 is ENHRY and CDR2 SYGVKD. The CDR3 extends over 13 amino acids. CDR3 amino acids: CATLDQPSSPLHF. In DNA, the CDR3 is TGTGCCACGCTAGATCAACCCTCTTCACCCCTCCACTTT.

Notes on this clonotype: A read error may explain this, as a much larger clone is one base away. The chain is built from TRBV4-2 and TRBJ2-1; 9 positions match TRBD2. The CDR3 covers 14 residues. V dropped 2 bases and J dropped 12; count of bases not matched to a gene: 8. Looked up from germline, CDR1 is LGHNA and CDR2 is YNFKEQ. This chain's CDR3 is CASSQLLSGSGQFF. CDR3 DNA sequence: TGTGCCAGCAGCCAACTTCTTAGCGGGAGTGGGCAGTTCTTC.

The sample holds many counts of this clonotype. This sequence joins TRBV19 and TRBJ2-7; 12 nucleotides align to TRBD1. The CDR3 runs to 14 residues. CDR1 and CDR2 from the germline V gene are LNHDA and SQIVND (reference sequence). J gave up 6 bases and V 5 bases, and 5 bases lay outside the gene matches. The CDR3 DNA is TGTGCCAGTAGTCCGGGACAGGGGGCTTTCGAGCAGTACTTC. As protein: CASSPGQGAFEQYF.

The V gene is TRBV19, the J gene TRBJ1-1; perhaps TRBD1 as D (5 bases). Germline V gene sequence: CDR1 LNHDA, CDR2 SQIVND (reference sequence). V was clipped by 9 bases and J by 5 bases, with 22 bases between them. The CDR3 sequence is 15 residues long. The CDR3 DNA reads as TGTGCCAGCAGACTACCGGGACTGGCGGGGACTGAAGCTTTCTTT. Its translation is CASRLPGLAGTEAFF.

A word on this clonotype: A read error is likely here: a far larger clone is one base away. This rearrangement joins TRBV6-4 to TRBJ2-1; the D is unclear. The CDR3 runs 13 residues. Germline V lookup: CDR1 MRHNA, CDR2 SNTAGT. The CDR3 spells CASSYSIINEQLF. The CDR3 DNA follows: TGTGCCAGCAGTTACTCGATTATCAATGAGCAGTTATTC.

This clonotype occurred many times. The chain links TRBV4-2 to TRBJ1-2; D perhaps matches TRBD1 (5 bases). Between the trimmed V and J ends, which lost 0 bases and 4 bases, there was a span of 9 bases. Germline-derived CDR1 and CDR2 are LGHNA and YNFKEQ. This CDR3 has 14 amino acids. CDR3 sequence: CASSQDRALYGYTF. Here the CDR3 DNA reads TGTGCCAGCAGCCAAGACAGGGCCCTCTATGGCTACACCTTC.

Ten or more counts support this clonotype. The V gene is TRBV6-5, the J gene TRBJ2-4; D is undetermined. Germline values: CDR1 MNHEY, CDR2 SVGAGI. V shed 0 bases and J shed 6 bases, with 6 bases lying between them. The CDR3 loop spans 13 amino acids. The DNA for the CDR3 is TGTGCCAGCAGTTACTCAACAAGAAACATTCAGTACTTC. Residues: CASSYSTRNIQYF.

The chain joins TRBV6-5 to TRBJ1-1; D is unresolved. V was cut by 0 bases and J by 5 bases, with 13 bases left in between. Germline-derived CDR1 and CDR2 are MNHEY and SVGAGI. The CDR3 extends over 15 amino acids. The CDR3 protein is CASSYSGGKGTEAFF. CDR3 DNA: TGTGCCAGCAGTTACTCGGGCGGGAAGGGAACTGAAGCTTTCTTT.

Ten or more counts support this clonotype. Possible read error: a much larger clone is one base away. The CDR3 spells CASSYPSLGGGGEDTQYF. The CDR3, as DNA: TGTGCCAGCAGTTACCCGAGCCTGGGTGGGGGTGGAGAAGATACGCAGTATTTT. The gene calls are TRBV6-2 or TRBV6-3 and TRBJ2-3, with D perhaps being TRBD1 or TRBD2 (5 bases each). Per the germline V gene, CDR1 is MNHEY and CDR2 is SVGEGT. This CDR3 comprises 18 residues. With 2 bases removed from V and 5 bases from J, the gap between germline ends came to 23 bases.

This clonotype is judged medium-sized. The chain links TRBV28 to TRBJ2-7; the D call may be TRBD1 or TRBD2 (5 bases each). The CDR3 consists of 14 residues. Germline lookup yields CDR1 MDHEN and CDR2 SYDVKM. The ends were cut back, 3 bases at V and 7 bases at J, with 16 bases in the middle. Written as DNA, the CDR3 is TGTGCCAGCAGTTTCGGGACCCTCCGGCAGGAGCAGTACTTC. Protein product: CASSFGTLRQEQYF.

A remark on this clonotype: The conserved closing phenylalanine or tryptophan is absent in this CDR3, likely reflecting a read error. The chain carries TRBV5-4 and TRBJ2-1; 7 positions match TRBD2. The CDR3 has 15 amino acids. Germline CDR1 SGHNT, CDR2 YYREEE (reference sequence). CDR3 region: CARSLLAGTPGEQFY. CDR3 sequence (DNA): TGTGCCAGAAGCTTATTAGCGGGTACGCCTGGGGAGCAGTTCTAC.

This clonotype was detected many times. V gene TRBV19 combines with J gene TRBJ1-1; D gene uncertain. The CDR3 consists of 13 residues. V dropped 6 bases and J dropped 3 bases, with 11 bases sitting between them. CDR1 and CDR2 (germline): LNHDA, SQIVND (reference sequence). The CDR3 sequence is CASSAHMDTEAFF. The CDR3 DNA sequence: TGTGCCAGTAGCGCTCACATGGACACTGAAGCTTTCTTT.

This clonotype is deemed medium-sized. The gene calls are TRBV27 and TRBJ2-1, with 8 bases lining up with TRBD2. Germline V gives CDR1 MNHEY, CDR2 SMNVEV (reference sequence). CDR3 size: 15 residues. V shed 3 bases, J shed 1 base, and the junction held 2 bases outside the gene matches. This CDR3 reads CASSLSGSSYNEQFF. CDR3 in DNA: TGTGCCAGCAGTTTGAGCGGGAGTTCCTACAATGAGCAGTTCTTC.